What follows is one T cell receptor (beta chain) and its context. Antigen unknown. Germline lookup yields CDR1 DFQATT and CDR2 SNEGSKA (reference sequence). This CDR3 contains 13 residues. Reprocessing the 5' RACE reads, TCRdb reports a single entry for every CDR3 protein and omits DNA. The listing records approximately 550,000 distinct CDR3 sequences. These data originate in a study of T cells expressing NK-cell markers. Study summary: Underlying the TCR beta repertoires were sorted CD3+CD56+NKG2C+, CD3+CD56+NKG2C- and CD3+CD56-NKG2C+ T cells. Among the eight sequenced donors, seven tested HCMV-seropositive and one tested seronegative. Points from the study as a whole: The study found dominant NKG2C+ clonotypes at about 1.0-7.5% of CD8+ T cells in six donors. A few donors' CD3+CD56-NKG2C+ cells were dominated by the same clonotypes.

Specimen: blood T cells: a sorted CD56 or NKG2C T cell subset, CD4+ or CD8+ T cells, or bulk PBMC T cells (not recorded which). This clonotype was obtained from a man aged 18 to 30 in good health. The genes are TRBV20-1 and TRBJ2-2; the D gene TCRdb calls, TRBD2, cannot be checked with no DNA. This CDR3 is CSAKAGWDGELFF.